These T cell receptor beta chains were read from a single sample in a study of T cells after posttransplantation cyclophosphamide. The method was immunoSEQ multiplex PCR; TCRdb's version includes in-frame clones alone and lacks a portion of them. The profile covers 35,000 to 40,000 clones, none occurring a single time. Sequenced input: PBMCs. Receptor source: a man in his forties or fifties in good health, CMV-negative, and a related stem cell transplant donor. Both conserved end residues are part of each CDR3. D genes are given only for firm matches. Clone size, where shown, is once, few, many, or a class for clones that have expanded.

v_gene	abundance	d_gene	j_gene	CDR3nt	CDR3aa
TRBV27	many	TRBD1	TRBJ2-7	TGTGCCAGCAGTTATGGGGTGAACTACAGGGACAGCTCCTACGAGCAGTACTTC	CASSYGVNYRDSSYEQYF
TRBV7-2	many	-	TRBJ2-1	TGTGCCAGCAGCTTAGGTGGCAGGGGCGGTTGGGAGCAGTTCTTC	CASSLGGRGGWEQFF
TRBV27	-	TRBD2	TRBJ2-2	TGTGCCAGCAGTCCACAAAGACTAGCGTTTCACACCGGGGAGCTGTTTTTT	CASSPQRLAFHTGELFF
TRBV5-1	many	-	TRBJ2-5	TGCGCCAGCAGCCTTGGCAGTCCGGGGGAGACCCAGTACTTC	CASSLGSPGETQYF
TRBV20-1	few	-	TRBJ2-7	TGCAGTGCCATCCTGACCGCGGGGCAGTACTTC	CSAILTAGQYF
TRBV19	few	TRBD1	TRBJ2-3	TGTGCCAGTAGGCGACAGGGAACAGATACGCAGTATTTT	CASRRQGTDTQYF
TRBV27	many	-	TRBJ1-2	TGTGCCAGCACTCCCGGGGGGAACTATGGCTACACCTTC	CASTPGGNYGYTF
TRBV5-1	many	-	TRBJ1-5	TGCGCCAGCAGCCCGACGGGGGTCCAACAGCCCCAGCATTTT	CASSPTGVQQPQHF
TRBV2	many	-	TRBJ2-7	TGTGCCAGCAGGGAGGAATACGAGCAGTACTTC	CASREEYEQYF
TRBV6-5	many	-	TRBJ2-7	TGTGCCAGCAGTTACTACTCGGGTACCACTGACGAGCAGTACTTC	CASSYYSGTTDEQYF
TRBV7-7	many	-	TRBJ2-1	TGTGCCAGCAGCTTAGATTCGCGTAGGGGTTTCCACAATGAGCAGTTCTTC	CASSLDSRRGFHNEQFF
TRBV11-2	many	-	TRBJ2-6	TGTGCCAGCAGCCTACAGGGCGCTGGGGCCAACGTCCTGACTTTC	CASSLQGAGANVLTF
TRBV10-2	many	TRBD2	TRBJ2-7	TGCGCCAGCAGTCGACTAGCGGGAGGGTACGAGCAGTACTTC	CASSRLAGGYEQYF
TRBV5-1	many	-	TRBJ2-3	TGCGCCAGCAGCTCGATGGTTAGCGGCAGCACAGATACGCAGTATTTT	CASSSMVSGSTDTQYF
TRBV7-3	many	TRBD1	TRBJ2-7	TGTGCCAGCAGCTCTTATACCCGGACAGGATCCTACGAGCAGTACTTC	CASSSYTRTGSYEQYF
TRBV29-1	few	-	TRBJ2-7	TGCAGCGTTGAATCCTTTGCAGGGAACGAGCAGTACTTC	CSVESFAGNEQYF
TRBV5-4	many	-	TRBJ2-3	TGTGCCAGCAGCTTACCGGGAATCACAGATACGCAGTATTTT	CASSLPGITDTQYF
TRBV9	many	-	TRBJ1-4	TGTGCCAGCAGCAAACAACAGGGAACTAATGAAAAACTGTTTTTT	CASSKQQGTNEKLFF
TRBV19	many	-	TRBJ1-3	TGTGCCAGTAGTATAGCGGCGGTTCCTGGAAACACCATATATTTT	CASSIAAVPGNTIYF
TRBV19	many	-	TRBJ2-1	TGTGCCAGTAGTATATCCCTGGGACTGAACTCCTACAATGAGCAGTTCTTC	CASSISLGLNSYNEQFF
TRBV7-8	many	-	TRBJ1-5	TGTGCCAGCAGCTTCGCGGGGGCGCGGAGCAATCAGCCCCAGCATTTT	CASSFAGARSNQPQHF
TRBV6-5	few	-	TRBJ2-6	TGTGCCCCCCTCCCCCCTGGGGCCAACGTCCTGACTTTC	CAPLPPGANVLTF
TRBV5-1	few	TRBD1	TRBJ2-7	TGCGCCAGCAGCTTGGTGACAGGGGGCCCCCTGGGAGGAGAGCAGTACTTC	CASSLVTGGPLGGEQYF
TRBV4-1	many	TRBD1	TRBJ1-1	TGCGCCAGCAGCACCCAGGGGGCTCTGAACACTGAAGCTTTCTTT	CASSTQGALNTEAFF
TRBV10-3	-	-	TRBJ2-3	TGTGCCATCTCGAAGAGTCTTAGCACAGATACGCAGTATTTT	CAISKSLSTDTQYF
TRBV18	-	TRBD1	TRBJ2-1	TGTGCCAGCTCATCCCGGACAGGGAGCTCCTACAATGAGCAGTTCTTC	CASSSRTGSSYNEQFF
TRBV10-3	many	TRBD1	TRBJ2-7	TGTGCCATCAGTGCCGGTGACAGGGCCCTCTACGAGCAGTACTTC	CAISAGDRALYEQYF
TRBV14	few	TRBD2	TRBJ2-2	TGTGCCAGCAGCCAAGAGAATTCAGGGCGACTAGCCGCGACCGGGGAGCTGTTTTTT	CASSQENSGRLAATGELFF
TRBV4-3	many	-	TRBJ2-7	TGCGCCAGCAGCCAAGATTCGCGGGGAGTAATTTACGAGCAGTACTTC	CASSQDSRGVIYEQYF
TRBV4-1	many	-	TRBJ1-3	TGCGCCAGCAGCCAAGACAGGGCCTCTGGAAACACCATATATTTT	CASSQDRASGNTIYF
TRBV5-5	many	-	TRBJ2-7	TGTGCCAGCAGCTCCCTAGGACAGAAACTCTACGAGCAGTACTTC	CASSSLGQKLYEQYF
TRBV7-2	many	TRBD1	TRBJ1-4	TGTGCCAGCAGGACTAACACAGGGGCGACTGAAAAACTGTTTTTT	CASRTNTGATEKLFF
TRBV10-2	many	-	TRBJ2-1	TGCGCCAGCACCCGATTGAGCTCCTACAATGAGCAGTTCTTC	CASTRLSSYNEQFF
TRBV4-1	many	TRBD1	TRBJ1-2	TGCGCCAGCAGCCACCTCCCGGGACAGGGCTATGGCTACACCTTC	CASSHLPGQGYGYTF
TRBV29-1	many	-	TRBJ2-3	TGCAGCGTTGTTCGGACTTTCACAGATACGCAGTATTTT	CSVVRTFTDTQYF
TRBV6-5	many	-	TRBJ2-3	TGTGCCACCGGGGGTAGGGAGATTGCAGATACGCAGTATTTT	CATGGREIADTQYF
TRBV5-4	many	-	TRBJ1-2	TGTGCCAGCAGCATCACAGGGATCCCTCTCTATGGCTACACCTTC	CASSITGIPLYGYTF
TRBV5-1	many	TRBD2	TRBJ2-2	TGCGCCAGCAGCGCGGGGGAATACACCGGGGAGCTGTTTTTT	CASSAGEYTGELFF
TRBV18	-	TRBD1	TRBJ2-2	TGTGCCAGCTCACCACGAGGACAGGGGAATGCCGGGGAGCTGTTTTTT	CASSPRGQGNAGELFF
TRBV27	many	TRBD2	TRBJ2-1	TGTGCCAGCAGTTTACTAGCGGGGGCGATCAATGAGCAGTTCTTC	CASSLLAGAINEQFF
TRBV4-1	many	-	TRBJ2-5	TGCGCCAGCAGCCAAGGGACTCGGAAGGGCGAGACCCAGTACTTC	CASSQGTRKGETQYF
TRBV9	few	-	TRBJ1-2	TGTGCCAGCAGCGTAGCACGGTTCGACTATGGCTACACCTTC	CASSVARFDYGYTF
TRBV11-2	many	-	TRBJ2-1	TGTGCCAGCAGCTTAGGCCAGATCAATGAGCAGTTCTTC	CASSLGQINEQFF
TRBV18	many	-	TRBJ1-2	TGTGCCAGCTCACCACGAACAGGGAGTACTGATGGTGGCTACACCTTC	CASSPRTGSTDGGYTF
TRBV9	few	TRBD2	TRBJ2-5	TGTGCCAGCAGCGTAGGGGTCCCTAGCGGGAGGCGGGAGACCCAGTACTTC	CASSVGVPSGRRETQYF